Below are 18 T cell receptor beta chains sequenced from a single sample in a study of shared clonotypes between healthy human individuals. Positive CCR7 selection of CD45RO-negative cells yielded the naive CD8 cells, and terminally differentiated effector memory CD45RA+ cells were excluded. TCRdb's copy holds only in-frame clones and misses some; the assay was immunoSEQ multiplex PCR. The data show around 640,000 clones, with about 96% seen just once and 0.11% held by the top ten. The specimen sequenced was naive CD8+ T cells sorted from blood. The receptor source for this set is a woman younger than 45 in good health.

This chain joins TRBV2 and TRBJ2-1; no firm D call. This CDR3 comprises 14 residues. Looked up from germline, CDR1 is SNHLY and CDR2 is FYNNEI. Deletions cut 7 bases from V and 0 bases from J, with 10 bases between. The chain's CDR3 is CASMELASYNEQFF. The CDR3 bases are TGTGCCAGCATGGAGTTAGCCTCCTACAATGAGCAGTTCTTC.

J is TRBJ1-1 and V is TRBV5-8; tentative D call: TRBD1 (5 bases). The CDR3 is 17 amino acids. Trimming took 5 bases from V and 1 from J, leaving 21 bases between them. Germline V gene data show CDR1 as SGHTS and CDR2 as YDEGEE. The CDR3 here is CASSWGKIWRGNTEAFF. CDR3 nucleotides: TGTGCCAGCAGTTGGGGTAAGATTTGGAGGGGGAACACTGAAGCTTTCTTT.

The chain has TRBV30 and TRBJ2-4; D unresolved. Germline assignment: CDR1 GTSNPN and CDR2 SVGIG (reference sequence). V lost 0 bases and J lost 8, with 11 bases in between. The CDR3 length is 13 residues. The CDR3 DNA follows: TGTGCCTGGAGTGTTTCCCTGGATGACATTCAGTACTTC. Residues: CAWSVSLDDIQYF.

V and J are TRBV4-1 and TRBJ2-5; 8 nucleotides line up with TRBD1. In germline, CDR1 is MGHRA, CDR2 YSYEKL. V was pared by 4 bases and J by 3 bases, with 7 bases of the junction left unmatched. This CDR3 region has 15 residues. The CDR3 is CASSRLKTGEETQYF. The CDR3 nucleotides are TGCGCCAGCAGCCGCCTGAAGACAGGGGAAGAGACCCAGTACTTC.

The chain employs TRBV13 and TRBJ2-5; weak D call: TRBD2 (5 bases). The ends were cut back, 2 bases at V and 0 bases at J, with 7 bases in the middle. The V gene's germline CDR1 is PRHDT and CDR2 FYEKMQ (reference sequence). The length of the CDR3 is 14 residues. The CDR3 loop is CASSLRRDQETQYF. The CDR3 DNA reads TGTGCCAGCAGCTTACGGCGGGACCAAGAGACCCAGTACTTC. Full variable domain (remainder filled in from reference TRBV13 and TRBJ2-5): AAGVIQSPRHLIKEKRETATLKCYPIPRHDTVYWYQQGPGQDPQFLISFYEKMQSDKGSIPDRFSAQQFSDYHSELNMSSLELGDSALYFCASSLRRDQETQYFGPGTRLLVL.

V usage is TRBV4-2 and J usage is TRBJ2-1; 12 bases are a match to TRBD2. Germline loops: CDR1 LGHNA, CDR2 YNFKEQ. The length of the CDR3 is 17 residues. The V gene end was trimmed by 0 bases and the J gene end by 4 bases; junction bases not matched to a gene: 4. The CDR3: CASSQEIGTSGYNEQFF. In DNA form, the CDR3 reads TGTGCCAGCAGCCAAGAGATCGGGACTAGCGGGTACAATGAGCAGTTCTTC.

This chain uses TRBV6-1 with TRBJ2-7; 7 bases line up with TRBD2. Losses at the gene ends were 3 bases for V and 4 bases for J; bases not matched to a gene: 3. CDR1 is MNHNS, CDR2 SASEGT, per germline. This CDR3 is 13 amino acids long. The CDR3 nucleotides read TGTGCCAGCAGTGACGGGAGGTTTTACGAGCAGTACTTC. It encodes CASSDGRFYEQYF.

The chain is built from TRBV7-9 and TRBJ2-7; D may be TRBD2 (5 bases). The V and J ends lost 0 bases and 4 bases respectively, with 16 bases between them. CDR1 and CDR2 from the germline V gene are SEHNR and FQNEAQ (reference sequence). CDR3 length equals 16 residues. The CDR3 protein is CASSLAASHKSYEQYF. Written as DNA, the CDR3 is TGTGCCAGCAGCTTAGCCGCTAGCCATAAGTCTTACGAGCAGTACTTC.

This clone was observed a single time. This chain links TRBV28 with TRBJ2-5, with TRBD2 as a possible D gene (6 bases). Germline V gives CDR1 MDHEN, CDR2 SYDVKM. The CDR3 has 15 residues. Trimming shortened V by 7 bases and J by 4 bases, and 19 bases separated the two germline ends. CDR3 in amino acids: CASTLTGVGRETQYF. CDR3 in DNA: TGTGCCAGCACCCTAACGGGGGTAGGGAGAGAGACCCAGTACTTC. Based on the CDR3 plus reference TRBV28 and TRBJ2-5, the full variable domain is DVKVTQSSRYLVKRTGEKVFLECVQDMDHENMFWYRQDPGLGLRLIYFSYDVKMKEKGDIPEGYSVSREKKERFSLILESASTNQTSMYLCASTLTGVGRETQYFGPGTRLLVL.

Written as DNA, the CDR3 is TGTGCCAGCACCCCGTTCAGTCAGGGGTACACTGAAGCTTTCTTT. It yields the protein CASTPFSQGYTEAFF. The rearrangement uses TRBV28 and TRBJ1-1; possible D gene TRBD1, 6 bases. Germline CDR1 reads MDHEN; CDR2 reads SYDVKM. The CDR3 loop spans 15 amino acids. Trimming pared 7 bases from V and 3 bases from J, leaving 18 bases between.

This chain connects TRBV9 to TRBJ2-3; D remains ambiguous. Trimming shortened V by 3 bases and J by 5 bases, and 7 bases separated the two germline ends. The germline V gene encodes CDR1 SGDLS and CDR2 YYNGEE. The CDR3 totals 12 residues. CDR3 coding DNA: TGTGCCAGCAGCGCCTACATAGATACGCAGTATTTT. It yields the protein CASSAYIDTQYF.

J is TRBJ1-1 and V is TRBV11-2, with D perhaps TRBD1 (5 bases). Trimming took 1 base from V and 3 from J, leaving 9 bases between them. CDR1 is SGHAT, CDR2 FQNNGV, per germline. The CDR3 extends over 14 amino acids. DNA of the CDR3: TGTGCCAGCAGCTTAGTGAGGGGATACACTGAAGCTTTCTTT. It specifies CASSLVRGYTEAFF. Full variable domain (outside the CDR3, taken from reference TRBV11-2 and TRBJ1-1): EAGVAQSPRYKIIEKRQSVAFWCNPISGHATLYWYQQILGQGPKLLIQFQNNGVVDDSQLPKDRFSAERLKGVDSTLKIQPAKLEDSAVYLCASSLVRGYTEAFFGQGTRLTVV.

The chain has TRBV2 and TRBJ1-2; D not resolved. V was clipped by 2 bases and J by 4 bases, with 14 bases between them. This CDR3 has 15 residues. Germline CDR1 and CDR2: SNHLY and FYNNEI. The CDR3 spells CASSESTTTGYGYTF. The CDR3 bases are TGTGCCAGCAGTGAATCCACAACGACCGGCTATGGCTACACCTTC.

V usage is TRBV2 and J usage is TRBJ2-7, with D uncertain. V lost 10 bases to trimming and J lost 0 bases, with 7 bases between them. The CDR3 runs to 11 residues. Germline CDR1 reads SNHLY; CDR2 reads FYNNEI. The DNA of the CDR3 is TGTGCCACCACACTCTCCTACGAGCAGTACTTC. It yields the protein CATTLSYEQYF.

The J gene is TRBJ1-3, the V gene TRBV19, with TRBD1 identical over 7 bases. CDR1 is LNHDA and CDR2 is SQIVND in the germline V gene (reference sequence). CDR3 length: 16 residues. V trimming: 3 bases; J trimming: 0 bases; junction bases outside the gene matches: 5. CDR3 sequence: CASSILTGPSGNTIYF. The CDR3, as DNA: TGTGCCAGTAGTATCCTGACAGGGCCCTCTGGAAACACCATATATTTT.

The CDR3 region is CASSTRGQDQPQHF. The CDR3 DNA reads as TGTGCCAGTAGTACGAGGGGCCAGGATCAGCCCCAGCATTTT. The chain joins TRBV19 to TRBJ1-5, with a weak D call TRBD1 (5 bases). The CDR3 length is 14 residues. V was clipped by 4 bases and J by 5 bases, with 12 bases between them. The germline CDR1 and CDR2 sequences are LNHDA and SQIVND (reference sequence).

The CDR3 loop reads CASSSFGVYNEQFF. The CDR3 region has the DNA TGTGCCAGCAGCTCCTTTGGGGTCTACAATGAGCAGTTCTTC. The rearrangement joins TRBV5-8 to TRBJ2-1; D remains unclear. The V and J ends lost 3 bases and 3 bases respectively, with 10 bases between them. This CDR3 is 14 amino acids long. Germline loops: CDR1 SGHTS, CDR2 YDEGEE.

The J gene is TRBJ2-1, the V gene TRBV4-1; 9 bases match TRBD2. This CDR3 is built from 15 residues. CDR1 and CDR2 from the germline V gene are MGHRA and YSYEKL. The V and J ends lost 0 bases and 5 bases, in that order; junction bases with no gene match: 2. The CDR3 is CASSQETSGDNEQFF. As DNA, the CDR3 is TGCGCCAGCAGCCAAGAGACTAGCGGCGACAATGAGCAGTTCTTC.